The clone carrying this T cell receptor (beta chain) has only one observation. The antigen remains undetermined. The data were produced by immunoSEQ multiplex PCR, yet TCRdb's version contains in-frame clones alone and is incomplete. The profile shows 45,000 to 65,000 clones, 94% of them singletons. These data are taken from a study of T cells after posttransplantation cyclophosphamide. Study results and caveats: Later post-transplant blood repertoires were often dominated by donor CD8+ memory clones. TRB overlap between skin or GI tissue T cells and blood was limited. After PTCy, TRB diversity resembled that of CNI/methotrexate controls.

The related graft donor's blood sample was taken on the day of bone marrow donation. The specimen was PBMCs. This TCR was recovered from a woman in her thirties in good health and a related stem cell transplant donor.

CDR3 sequence reads: CAWSAGGLETQYF. As DNA, the CDR3 is TGTGCCTGGAGTGCAGGGGGGTTGGAGACCCAGTACTTC. This chain uses TRBV30 with TRBJ2-5; D is perhaps TRBD1 (7 bases). This CDR3 spans 13 amino acids. The germline V gene has CDR1 GTSNPN and CDR2 SVGIG (reference sequence). Trimming cost V 1 base and J 5 bases, with 11 bases left between them. Together with reference TRBV30 and TRBJ2-5, the CDR3 gives the full variable domain: SQTIHQWPATLVQPVGSPLSLECTVEGTSNPNLYWYRQAAGRGLQLLFYSVGIGQISSEVPQNLSASRPQDRQFILSSKKLLLSDSGFYLCAWSAGGLETQYFGPGTRLLVL.